This TCR beta chain comes out of a study of multiple sclerosis patients with progressive multifocal leukoencephalopathy. Here immunoSEQ multiplex PCR was the method, and the copy in TCRdb shows in-frame clones only, minus some. The data hold roughly 30,000 clones, with 88% observed a single time. V was pared by 0 bases and J by 1 base, with 6 bases of the junction left unmatched. Germline values: CDR1 WNHNN, CDR2 SYGVQD (reference sequence). This CDR3 comprises 17 residues. Indicated time point: before natalizumab initiation. The genes are TRBV10-1 and TRBJ2-4; 7 nucleotides line up with TRBD1. Source material: PBMCs. The receptor was derived from a human donor with multiple sclerosis. CDR3 region: CASSESRQGEAKNIQYF. The CDR3 bases are TGCGCCAGCAGTGAGTCGAGGCAGGGGGAGGCCAAAAACATTCAGTACTTC.